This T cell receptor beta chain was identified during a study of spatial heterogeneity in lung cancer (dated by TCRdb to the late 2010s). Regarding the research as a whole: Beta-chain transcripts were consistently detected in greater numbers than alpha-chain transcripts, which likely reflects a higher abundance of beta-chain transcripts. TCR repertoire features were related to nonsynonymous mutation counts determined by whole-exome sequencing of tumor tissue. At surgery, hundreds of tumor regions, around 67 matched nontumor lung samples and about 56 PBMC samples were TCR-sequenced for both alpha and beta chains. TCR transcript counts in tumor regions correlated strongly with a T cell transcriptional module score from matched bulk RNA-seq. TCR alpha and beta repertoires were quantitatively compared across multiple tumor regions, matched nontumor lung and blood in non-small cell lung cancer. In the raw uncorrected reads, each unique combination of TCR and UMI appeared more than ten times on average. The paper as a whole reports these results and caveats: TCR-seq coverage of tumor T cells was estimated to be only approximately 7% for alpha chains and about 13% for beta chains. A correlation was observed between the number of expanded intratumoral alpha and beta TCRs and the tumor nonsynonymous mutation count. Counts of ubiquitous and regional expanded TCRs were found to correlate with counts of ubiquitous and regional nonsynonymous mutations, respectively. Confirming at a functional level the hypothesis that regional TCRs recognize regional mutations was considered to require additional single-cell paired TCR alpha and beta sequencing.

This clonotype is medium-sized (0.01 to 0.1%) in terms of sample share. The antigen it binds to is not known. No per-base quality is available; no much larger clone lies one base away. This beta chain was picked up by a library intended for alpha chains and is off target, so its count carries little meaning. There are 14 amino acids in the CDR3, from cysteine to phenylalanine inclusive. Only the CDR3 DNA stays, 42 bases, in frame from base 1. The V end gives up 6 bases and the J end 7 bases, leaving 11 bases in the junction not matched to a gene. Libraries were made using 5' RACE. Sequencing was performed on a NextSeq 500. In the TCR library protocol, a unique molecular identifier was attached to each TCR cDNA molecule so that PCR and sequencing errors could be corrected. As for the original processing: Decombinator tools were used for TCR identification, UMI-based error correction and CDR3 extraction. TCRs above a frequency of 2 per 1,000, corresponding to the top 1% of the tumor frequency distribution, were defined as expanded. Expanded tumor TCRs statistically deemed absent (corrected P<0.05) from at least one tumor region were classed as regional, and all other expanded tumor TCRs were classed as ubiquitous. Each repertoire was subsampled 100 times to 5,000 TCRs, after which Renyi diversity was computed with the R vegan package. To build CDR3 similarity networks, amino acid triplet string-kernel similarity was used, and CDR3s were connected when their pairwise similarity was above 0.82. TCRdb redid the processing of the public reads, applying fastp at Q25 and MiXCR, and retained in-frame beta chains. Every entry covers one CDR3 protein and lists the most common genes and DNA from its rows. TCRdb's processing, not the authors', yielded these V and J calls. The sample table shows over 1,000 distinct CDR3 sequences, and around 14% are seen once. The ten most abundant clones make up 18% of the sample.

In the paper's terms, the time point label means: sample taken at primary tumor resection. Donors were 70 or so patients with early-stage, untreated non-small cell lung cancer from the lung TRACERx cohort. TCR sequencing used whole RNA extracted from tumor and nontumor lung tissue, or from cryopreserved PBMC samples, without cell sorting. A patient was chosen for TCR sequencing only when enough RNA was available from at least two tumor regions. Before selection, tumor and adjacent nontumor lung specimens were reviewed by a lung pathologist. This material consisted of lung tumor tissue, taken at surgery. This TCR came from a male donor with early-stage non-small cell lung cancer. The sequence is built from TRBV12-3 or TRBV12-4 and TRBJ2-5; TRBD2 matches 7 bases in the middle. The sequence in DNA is TGTGCCAGCAGCCAGGGAAGCGGGGTCACGACCCAGTACTTC. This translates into CASSQGSGVTTQYF.